This TCR beta chain came from a study of blood T cell repertoires in COVID-19. Turning to the study itself: Donors in the United States, Italy and Spain gave samples during acute or convalescent COVID-19.

Produced via immunoSEQ multiplex PCR; TCRdb's table is partial and in-frame only. Here the sample spans a few hundred thousand clones, 75% to 90% being singletons. With 4 bases clipped from V and 7 bases from J, the junction kept 3 bases outside the gene matches. CDR3 length: 11 amino acids. Germline V gene lookup returns CDR1 GTSNPN and CDR2 SVGIG (reference sequence). Membership in each cohort depended on participant-reported clinical history. This receptor was obtained from a woman in her 30s who had recovered from COVID-19. The V and J genes are TRBV30 and TRBJ2-7; 8 bases match TRBD1. The material sequenced was PBMCs or T cells enriched from blood (not recorded which). CDR3 DNA sequence: TGTGCCTGGACAGGGGGCGGTGAGCAGTACTTC. Protein: CAWTGGGEQYF.